Each of the 22 T cell receptor beta chains below was sequenced from the same sample in a study of blood T cell repertoires in COVID-19. The data were produced by immunoSEQ multiplex PCR, yet TCRdb's version contains in-frame clones alone and is incomplete. The top ten hold 7.8% of the sample, which has 200,000 to 250,000 clones, 84% seen once. The sample comprised peripheral blood. Receptors originate from a woman older than 75 with COVID-19, enrolled during active disease.

The chain uses TRBV18 and TRBJ1-1; D gene uncertain. Germline loops: CDR1 KGHSH, CDR2 LQKENI. Between the trimmed V and J ends, which lost 3 bases and 8 bases, there was a span of 13 bases. The CDR3 contains 13 residues. CDR3 coding DNA: TGTGCCAGCTCACCCCCCGTGAGGTCCGAAGCTTTCTTT. It yields the protein CASSPPVRSEAFF.

The rearrangement joins TRBV5-5 to TRBJ1-5, with D maybe TRBD1 (6 bases). V lost 0 bases to trimming and J lost 6 bases, with 10 bases between them. CDR3 length: 14 amino acids. Germline loops: CDR1 SGHKS, CDR2 YYEKEE (reference sequence). CDR3 residues: CASSLGTVIQPQHF. Written as DNA, the CDR3 is TGTGCCAGCAGCTTGGGGACAGTGATTCAGCCCCAGCATTTT. Drawing the rest from reference TRBV5-5 and TRBJ1-5, the complete variable domain is DAGVTQSPTHLIKTRGQQVTLRCSPISGHKSVSWYQQVLGQGPQFIFQYYEKEERGRGNFPDRFSARQFPNYSSELNVNALLLGDSALYLCASSLGTVIQPQHFGDGTRLSIL.

V usage is TRBV5-5 and J usage is TRBJ1-1; the match to TRBD1 covers 7 bases. V lost 4 bases and J lost 3; bases outside the gene matches: 9. CDR3 length equals 15 residues. Germline assignment: CDR1 SGHKS and CDR2 YYEKEE (reference sequence). CDR3 in DNA: TGTGCCAGCAGCCCTCCTGGGACAGCACACACTGAAGCTTTCTTT. The encoded protein is CASSPPGTAHTEAFF.

J is TRBJ2-1 and V is TRBV19, with 8 bases aligning to TRBD1. Germline CDR1 and CDR2: LNHDA and SQIVND (reference sequence). With V trimmed by 6 bases and J by 3 bases, 7 bases remained unmatched. The CDR3 runs to 15 residues. CDR3 sequence (DNA): TGTGCCAGTAGGAACCGGGACAGGTACTACAATGAGCAGTTCTTC. It codes for CASRNRDRYYNEQFF.

The chain carries TRBV6-1 and TRBJ2-2, with D possibly being TRBD2 (6 bases). V was clipped by 0 bases and J by 11 bases, with 13 bases between them. There are 14 residues in the CDR3. The V gene's germline CDR1 is MNHNS and CDR2 SASEGT. The CDR3 loop reads CASSEARGRFELFF. The CDR3 nucleotides read TGTGCCAGCAGTGAAGCGCGAGGGAGGTTTGAGCTGTTTTTT.

The chain employs TRBV7-9 and TRBJ2-7; 7 bases map to TRBD1. Germline CDR1 reads SEHNR; CDR2 reads FQNEAQ (reference sequence). CDR3 length: 14 amino acids. V lost 4 bases, J lost 5 bases, and 8 bases stayed unmatched. The CDR3 is CASSSTGASDEQYF. DNA for the CDR3: TGTGCCAGCAGCTCTACAGGGGCGTCTGACGAGCAGTACTTC.

V gene TRBV19 combines with J gene TRBJ2-1, with 7 bases aligning to TRBD1. The CDR3 is made up of 14 amino acids. The germline CDR1 and CDR2 sequences are LNHDA and SQIVND (reference sequence). V trimming: 9 bases; J trimming: 6 bases; junction bases outside the gene matches: 11. CDR3 coding DNA: TGTGCCAGCGCCCGGGACAGTACCCTCAATGAGCAGTTCTTC. Translating gives CASARDSTLNEQFF.

V is TRBV19 and J is TRBJ2-2; TRBD2 matches 9 bases. This CDR3 has 16 residues. Germline V lookup: CDR1 LNHDA, CDR2 SQIVND (reference sequence). V was pared by 6 bases and J by 1 base, with 6 bases of the junction left unmatched. CDR3 loop: CASRRLSGGNTGELFF. The CDR3 DNA follows: TGTGCCAGTAGACGTCTTAGCGGGGGGAACACCGGGGAGCTGTTTTTT. Supplemented by reference TRBV19 and TRBJ2-2, the full variable domain reads DGGITQSPKYLFRKEGQNVTLSCEQNLNHDAMYWYRQDPGQGLRLIYYSQIVNDFQKGDIAEGYSVSREKKESFPLTVTSAQKNPTAFYLCASRRLSGGNTGELFFGEGSRLTVL.

The chain carries TRBV19 and TRBJ2-3; 12 positions agree with TRBD2. CDR3 length equals 15 residues. Trimming took 5 bases from V and 4 from J; bases not matched to a gene: 4. The germline V gene encodes CDR1 LNHDA and CDR2 SQIVND (reference sequence). CDR3 sequence: CASSPSGGVADTQYF. The CDR3 DNA reads TGTGCCAGTAGTCCTAGCGGGGGGGTCGCAGATACGCAGTATTTT.

This clone was detected only a few times. The chain uses TRBV2 and TRBJ2-1; 7 bases map to TRBD1. Looked up from germline, CDR1 is SNHLY and CDR2 is FYNNEI. The J segment lost 6 bases and the V segment lost 6 bases, leaving 11 bases of the junction unmatched. The CDR3 covers 15 residues. The CDR3 DNA is TGTGCCAGCAGGTCCGGGACAGCACCGGGCAATGAGCAGTTCTTC. Translating gives CASRSGTAPGNEQFF. Together with reference TRBV2 and TRBJ2-1, the CDR3 gives the full variable domain: EPEVTQTPSHQVTQMGQEVILRCVPISNHLYFYWYRQILGQKVEFLVSFYNNEISEKSEIFDDQFSVERPDGSNFTLKIRSTKLEDSAMYFCASRSGTAPGNEQFFGPGTRLTVL.

The gene calls are TRBV3-1 (or the pseudogene TRBV3-2) and TRBJ2-3, with 9 positions matching TRBD2. Looked up from germline, CDR1 is LGHDT and CDR2 is YNNKEL (reference sequence). CDR3 length: 17 residues. The junction had 12 bases not matched to a gene; V was cut back by 4 bases and J by 4 bases. The CDR3 region is CASSRRGGGAGADTQYF. In nucleotides, the CDR3 is TGTGCCAGCAGCCGTCGCGGCGGGGGGGCCGGGGCAGATACGCAGTATTTT.

In this sample, this clone turned up once. This rearrangement joins TRBV13 to TRBJ1-3, with 7 bases that match TRBD1. Germline CDR1 PRHDT, CDR2 FYEKMQ (reference sequence). The CDR3 is 15 residues long. With V trimmed by 5 bases and J by 4 bases, 8 bases remained unmatched. CDR3 amino acids: CASSRWDSRGNTIYF. The CDR3 DNA sequence: TGTGCCAGCAGCCGTTGGGACAGCCGAGGAAACACCATATATTTT.

The genes are TRBV6-5 and TRBJ1-1; no clear D gene. The V gene's germline CDR1 is MNHEY and CDR2 SVGAGI. The CDR3 loop spans 12 amino acids. Trimming took 6 bases from V and 7 from J, leaving 12 bases between them. This CDR3 reads CASRPLGGEAFF. DNA for the CDR3: TGTGCCAGCAGACCCTTAGGCGGTGAAGCTTTCTTT.

This clone was seen a few times. The chain uses TRBV6-1 and TRBJ1-6, with a tentative D call TRBD1 (6 bases). CDR1 and CDR2 (germline): MNHNS, SASEGT. V gave up 4 bases and J gave up 6 bases, with 16 bases separating them. The CDR3 spans 16 residues. CDR3 bases: TGTGCCAGCAGTGGGGGTCTTAGCAGGGGTAATTCACCCCTCCACTTT. It codes for CASSGGLSRGNSPLHF.

V usage is TRBV14 and J usage is TRBJ1-1; TRBD1 is a possible D gene (5 bases). Germline V CDR1 and CDR2: SGHDN, FVKESK. The CDR3 loop spans 14 amino acids. V shed 4 bases and J shed 4 bases, with 13 bases lying between them. The CDR3 is CASSPLGGGTEAFF. As DNA, the CDR3 is TGTGCCAGCAGCCCCCTTGGCGGGGGCACTGAAGCTTTCTTT.

This sequence joins TRBV15 and TRBJ1-1, with TRBD1 matching 7 bases. The germline gives CDR1 LNHNV, CDR2 YYDKDF (reference sequence). The CDR3 sequence is 14 residues long. J was trimmed by 7 bases and V by 1 base; bases with no gene match: 6. This chain's CDR3 is CATSRAGRGNEAFF. The CDR3 DNA is TGTGCCACCAGCAGAGCAGGCAGGGGGAATGAAGCTTTCTTT.

The chain carries TRBV10-2 and TRBJ1-2, with TRBD1 matching over 9 bases. There are 14 residues in the CDR3. From germline, CDR1 is WSHSY and CDR2 SAAADI. The V segment lost 7 bases and the J segment 3 bases; nucleotides outside the gene matches: 6. CDR3 sequence (DNA): TGCGCCAGCACCTCCGGGACAGGGTACTATGGCTACACCTTC. It encodes CASTSGTGYYGYTF.

This clone was recorded once. The chain combines TRBV9 with TRBJ2-7, with a weak D call TRBD2 (5 bases). The germline V gene encodes CDR1 SGDLS and CDR2 YYNGEE. The CDR3 runs to 15 residues. V gave up 3 bases and J gave up 3 bases, with 16 bases separating them. CDR3 amino acids: CASSESRGLGYEQYF. CDR3 DNA: TGTGCCAGCAGCGAGAGCCGGGGATTGGGCTACGAGCAGTACTTC.

This clone came up a few times. The gene calls are TRBV5-1 and TRBJ2-3; D is possibly TRBD1 (5 bases). Between the trimmed V and J ends, which lost 2 bases and 2 bases, there was a span of 12 bases. The CDR3 runs 15 residues. CDR1 and CDR2 (germline): SGHRS, YFSETQ. CDR3 in amino acids: CASSFTTDLTDTQYF. The DNA for the CDR3 is TGCGCCAGCAGCTTCACGACAGACCTCACAGATACGCAGTATTTT.

The CDR3 DNA sequence: TGCGCCAGCAGCCCTACAGGAGACGAGACCCAGTACTTC. This codes for CASSPTGDETQYF. This rearrangement joins TRBV5-1 to TRBJ2-5, with a possible D match to TRBD1 (5 bases). The CDR3 sequence is 13 residues long. V lost 4 bases to trimming and J lost 5 bases, with 12 bases between them. Germline values: CDR1 SGHRS, CDR2 YFSETQ.

This clone was recorded once. The chain combines TRBV19 with TRBJ2-5, with 7 bases lining up with TRBD1. Trimming removed 6 bases from V and 4 bases from J; junction bases left unmatched: 5. Germline-derived CDR1 and CDR2 are LNHDA and SQIVND (reference sequence). There are 13 residues in the CDR3. This CDR3 reads CASRQTGRETQYF. In nucleotides, the CDR3 is TGTGCCAGTAGACAGACAGGGAGAGAGACCCAGTACTTC.

V is TRBV2 and J is TRBJ1-5, with D unresolved. The CDR3 has 13 residues. V was trimmed by 7 bases and J by 7 bases, leaving 14 bases between them. Germline V gene data show CDR1 as SNHLY and CDR2 as FYNNEI. CDR3 in DNA: TGTGCCAGCATTCGAGGGAACGGCCAGCCCCAGCATTTT. Amino acid sequence: CASIRGNGQPQHF.